This TCR beta chain comes out of a study of T and B cells in COVID-19 patients. Study conclusions and caveats: Active COVID-19 showed highly clonal TRB repertoires; recovery showed diversity and richness above healthy donors.

TRB was amplified from around 250-500 ng of blood genomic DNA. As regards this clonotype: Its target is unknown.

The CDR3 loop spans 15 amino acids. V was clipped by 3 bases and J by 10 bases; unmatched bases: 6. Germline V CDR1 and CDR2: MNHEY, SVGEGT. TRB rearrangements were amplified by multiplex PCR with BIOMED2 TRB-A/B primers. MiXCR was run by TCRdb on the multiplex PCR reads, yielding one entry per CDR3 protein. The data contain 8,000 to 10,000 distinct CDR3 sequences, 25% to 30% of them seen just once; the ten biggest clones take up roughly 27%. This chain joins TRBV6-2 or TRBV6-3 and TRBJ1-6, with 10 positions matching TRBD1. Sequencing input: blood. This TCR was recovered from a human donor who had recovered from COVID-19. CDR3 sequence reads: CASSYGTGAESPLHF. DNA of the CDR3: TGTGCCAGCAGTTATGGGACAGGGGCGGAATCACCCCTCCACTTT.